This T cell receptor beta chain emerged from a study of T cell responses to AZD1222 COVID-19 vaccine. Study-wide results and caveats: Two AZD1222 administrations were followed by greater Spike-specific TCR breadth and depth.

Some clones are missing from TCRdb's copy, which holds only in-frame ones; the method was immunoSEQ multiplex PCR. Here the sample spans 150,000 or so clones, around nine tenths being singletons. With respect to this clone: Its antigen is not identified.

Germline V gives CDR1 KGHSH, CDR2 LQKENI. Trimming cost V 2 bases and J 7 bases, with 9 bases left between them. This CDR3 region has 13 residues. The J gene is TRBJ1-5, the V gene TRBV18; the D is unclear. Sequenced here: peripheral blood, sampled on day 0 of AZD1222 vaccination. This clonotype was obtained from an adult in good health. The CDR3 nucleotides are TGTGCCAGCTCACCAGGGGTTGAGCAGCCCCAGCATTTT. Its translation: CASSPGVEQPQHF.